The clone carrying this T cell receptor beta chain was seen more than once but under ten times. Its antigen is not known. Authors of the study amplified TCR beta CDR3 regions from RNA transcripts. First-round RT-PCR targeting the TCR CDR3 was performed with the HTBI primer set. TCRdb reprocessed the multiplex PCR reads via MiXCR and lists one record per CDR3 protein. The sample holds around 340,000 distinct CDR3 sequences, around a sixth seen once. The data were taken from a study of T cells in Graves' hyperthyroidism and ophthalmopathy. Study in general: The blood sample was taken at first diagnosis, before treatment began.

Findings and caveats of the study: Ophthalmopathy onset followed model prediction by a median approximately six months.

Graves' hyperthyroidism is called stable when ophthalmopathy does not progress within 18 months. In making diagnoses, clinical symptoms, serum thyroxine and TRAb, thyroid ultrasound and orbital computed tomography were all used. Germline loops: CDR1 SGHRS, CDR2 YFSETQ. Trimming left V 4 bases short and J 0 bases short, with 11 bases between. The CDR3 covers 15 residues. The sequencing sample was made of blood. The receptor was derived from a woman between 50 and 59 years old with Graves' hyperthyroidism. V usage is TRBV5-1 and J usage is TRBJ1-5, with D perhaps matching TRBD1 (5 bases). CDR3 sequence: CASSLGGASNQPQHF. The CDR3 bases are TGCGCCAGCAGCCTCGGAGGGGCTAGCAATCAGCCCCAGCATTTT.